The 29 T cell receptor beta chains below come from one sample, sequenced in a study of healthy donors' naive CD4 and CD8 T cells. Starting from approximately 500 ng of total RNA, TCR libraries were made with linear amplification. TCRdb independently ran MiXCR on the reads; one entry per CDR3 protein. The sample shows approximately 180,000 distinct CDR3 sequences, about 76% of them seen only once. Sequencing was done on a sample of naive CD4+ and CD8+ T cells sorted from blood, pooled from several donors. These receptors were obtained from a pool of human donors in good health; the sample pools cells from several healthy donors.

CDR3 in amino acids: CAWSVNSYEQYF. The CDR3 DNA follows: TGTGCCTGGAGTGTAAACTCCTACGAGCAGTACTTC. The chain joins TRBV30 to TRBJ2-7, with unresolved D. Trimming cost V 0 bases and J 0 bases, with 3 bases left between them. Germline V lookup: CDR1 GTSNPN, CDR2 SVGIG (reference sequence). This CDR3 is built from 12 residues.

The chain carries TRBV5-1 and TRBJ2-7, with 8 positions matching TRBD1. V lost 3 bases, J lost 1 base, and 3 bases stayed unmatched. Per the germline V gene, CDR1 is SGHRS and CDR2 is YFSETQ. The length of the CDR3 is 14 residues. CDR3 in DNA: TGCGCCAGCAGCTGGGGGACAGGATCCTACGAGCAGTACTTC. Translated: CASSWGTGSYEQYF.

This clonotype was observed a single time. The chain has TRBV19 and TRBJ1-2; unclear D gene. The germline V gene has CDR1 LNHDA and CDR2 SQIVND (reference sequence). This CDR3 spans 11 amino acids. Trimming pared 5 bases from V and 8 bases from J, leaving 9 bases between. This chain's CDR3 is CASSDGAGYTF. CDR3 nucleotide sequence: TGTGCCAGTAGTGACGGCGCCGGCTACACCTTC.

The chain is built from TRBV6-5 and TRBJ1-1; TRBD1 matches at 8 bases. The CDR3 covers 13 residues. Germline trimming cut 2 bases from V and 8 bases from J; bases unmatched to any gene: 4. The germline CDR1 and CDR2 sequences are MNHEY and SVGAGI. The CDR3 protein is CASSYKRDREAFF. The DNA for the CDR3 is TGTGCCAGCAGTTACAAGCGGGACAGGGAAGCTTTCTTT.

This sequence joins TRBV7-8 and TRBJ2-7; D assignment may be TRBD1 or TRBD2 (5 bases each). The CDR3 has 15 residues. Germline assignment: CDR1 SGHVS and CDR2 FQNEAQ. With 3 bases removed from V and 6 bases from J, the gap between germline ends came to 18 bases. CDR3 sequence reads: CASSLGTSLTGEQYF. Written as DNA, the CDR3 is TGTGCCAGCAGCTTGGGGACCTCGTTGACCGGCGAGCAGTACTTC.

The chain uses TRBV29-1 and TRBJ1-2; perhaps TRBD1 as D (5 bases). The germline V gene has CDR1 SQVTM and CDR2 ANQGSEA. The V end lost 4 bases, the J end lost 1 base, and 10 bases lay between the germline ends. This CDR3 is 13 amino acids long. CDR3: CSVVSGFNYGYTF. The CDR3 DNA reads TGCAGCGTTGTGTCAGGGTTTAACTATGGCTACACCTTC. The entire variable domain, with the rest obtained from reference TRBV29-1 and TRBJ1-2, is as follows: SAVISQKPSRDICQRGTSLTIQCQVDSQVTMMFWYRQQPGQSLTLIATANQGSEATYESGFVIDKFPISRPNLTFSTLTVSNMSPEDSSIYLCSVVSGFNYGYTFGSGTRLTVV.

The table lists this clonotype with a few counts. The chain joins TRBV7-2 to TRBJ2-7; D is unclear. This CDR3 region has 13 residues. The germline CDR1 and CDR2 sequences are SGHTA and FQGNSA. V gave up 1 base and J gave up 3 bases, with 7 bases separating them. CDR3 bases: TGTGCCAGCAGCTTAGTAGGTAACTACGAGCAGTACTTC. Its translation: CASSLVGNYEQYF.

The genes are TRBV5-1 and TRBJ2-2; no clear D gene. Between the trimmed V and J ends, which lost 6 bases and 0 bases, there was a span of 12 bases. The germline gives CDR1 SGHRS, CDR2 YFSETQ. This CDR3 is 15 amino acids long. CDR3 loop: CASNEVAANTGELFF. The CDR3 region has the DNA TGCGCCAGCAATGAGGTAGCTGCGAACACCGGGGAGCTGTTTTTT.

The chain couples TRBV5-5 to TRBJ1-1, with unresolved D. The ends were cut back, 7 bases at V and 2 bases at J, with 9 bases in the middle. CDR1 and CDR2 (germline): SGHKS, YYEKEE (reference sequence). This CDR3 region has 12 residues. CDR3 DNA sequence: TGTGCCAGCGACTACCTAAACACTGAAGCTTTCTTT. Its protein product is CASDYLNTEAFF.

The chain recombines TRBV19 with TRBJ1-5; tentative D call: TRBD1 (6 bases). Germline CDR1 is LNHDA and CDR2 is SQIVND (reference sequence). This CDR3 is built from 15 residues. Trimming took 6 bases from V and 0 from J, leaving 12 bases between them. The CDR3 sequence: CASRRTDYSNQPQHF. The CDR3 bases are TGTGCCAGTAGGAGGACAGATTATAGCAATCAGCCCCAGCATTTT.

The chain has TRBV15 and TRBJ1-1; D might be TRBD1 (5 bases). The germline V gene has CDR1 LNHNV and CDR2 YYDKDF (reference sequence). The CDR3 consists of 14 residues. V lost 4 bases and J lost 4, with 13 bases in between. CDR3 sequence: CATSTLGGSTEAFF. In nucleotides, the CDR3 is TGTGCCACCAGCACCCTTGGGGGGTCCACTGAAGCTTTCTTT.

Points on this clonotype: An end of the junction does not agree with germline; a read error may underlie this. The chain combines TRBV19 with TRBJ1-1; D is unresolved. CDR3 length equals 13 residues. Germline lookup yields CDR1 LNHDA and CDR2 SQIVND (reference sequence). CDR3 DNA: TGTGCCAGCTACGGACGGACGAACGCTGAAGCTTTCTTT. Protein sequence: CASYGRTNAEAFF.

J is TRBJ1-1 and V is TRBV6-5; D ambiguous. The CDR3 consists of 15 residues. The germline V gene has CDR1 MNHEY and CDR2 SVGAGI. V dropped 0 bases and J dropped 1 base, with 9 bases sitting between them. The CDR3: CASSYSKLPNTEAFF. The CDR3 region has the DNA TGTGCCAGCAGTTACTCGAAGCTTCCGAACACTGAAGCTTTCTTT.

CDR3 loop: CAWSYILAGGNEQFF. The CDR3 nucleotides are TGTGCCTGGAGCTATATACTAGCGGGAGGCAATGAGCAGTTCTTC. The J gene is TRBJ2-1, the V gene TRBV30, with 12 bases matching TRBD2. The CDR3 runs 15 residues. The germline V gene has CDR1 GTSNPN and CDR2 SVGIG (reference sequence). With 3 bases clipped from V and 6 bases from J, the junction kept 6 bases outside the gene matches.

The genes are TRBV29-1 and TRBJ1-1, with D hard to call. In germline, CDR1 is SQVTM, CDR2 ANQGSEA. Trimming left V 5 bases short and J 1 base short, with 14 bases between. This CDR3 region has 14 residues. CDR3 DNA: TGCAGCGTTCAGAGTCCCTTAGGGAACACTGAAGCTTTCTTT. Amino acids: CSVQSPLGNTEAFF. Full variable domain (missing parts from reference TRBV29-1 and TRBJ1-1): SAVISQKPSRDICQRGTSLTIQCQVDSQVTMMFWYRQQPGQSLTLIATANQGSEATYESGFVIDKFPISRPNLTFSTLTVSNMSPEDSSIYLCSVQSPLGNTEAFFGQGTRLTVV.

The chain carries TRBV20-1 and TRBJ2-5, with D hard to call. The CDR3 loop spans 14 amino acids. Germline values: CDR1 DFQATT, CDR2 SNEGSKA (reference sequence). The V and J ends lost 1 base and 2 bases respectively, with 11 bases between them. CDR3 residues: CSARVIGLQETQYF. For the CDR3, the DNA is TGCAGTGCTAGAGTAATAGGGCTACAAGAGACCCAGTACTTC.

V and J are TRBV6-5 and TRBJ1-1; D is possibly TRBD1 (5 bases). Trimming stripped 9 bases from V and 2 bases from J, with 16 bases between. This CDR3 is 14 amino acids long. CDR1 and CDR2 (germline): MNHEY, SVGAGI. The CDR3 protein is CASQSQRGNTEAFF. CDR3 nucleotide sequence: TGTGCCAGTCAGAGCCAGAGGGGAAACACTGAAGCTTTCTTT.

The chain recombines TRBV27 with TRBJ2-1, with 11 positions matching TRBD2. Germline lookup yields CDR1 MNHEY and CDR2 SMNVEV (reference sequence). This CDR3 region has 15 residues. V gave up 2 bases and J gave up 7 bases; unmatched junction bases: 4. The CDR3 loop is CASSLLAGGLNEQFF. The DNA for the CDR3 is TGTGCCAGCAGTTTACTAGCGGGGGGCCTTAATGAGCAGTTCTTC.

The V gene is TRBV20-1, the J gene TRBJ1-1; no clear D gene. V was clipped by 2 bases and J by 6 bases, with 7 bases between them. The germline V gene has CDR1 DFQATT and CDR2 SNEGSKA (reference sequence). The CDR3 covers 11 residues. The CDR3 here is CSARKLAEAFF. The DNA for the CDR3 is TGCAGTGCTAGAAAGTTAGCTGAAGCTTTCTTT.

The rearrangement uses TRBV11-1 and TRBJ2-7, with D unclear. V lost 3 bases and J lost 2, with 8 bases in between. CDR1 SGHAT and CDR2 FQDESV come from the germline V gene (reference sequence). This CDR3 contains 13 residues. CDR3 in amino acids: CASSFSETYEQYF. The CDR3 DNA reads as TGTGCCAGCAGCTTTTCAGAGACCTACGAGCAGTACTTC.

The rearrangement uses TRBV6-2 or TRBV6-3 and TRBJ1-1; 9 bases line up with TRBD1. Germline V lookup: CDR1 MNHEY, CDR2 SVGEGT. This CDR3 comprises 15 residues. The ends lost 6 bases at V and 1 base at J; junction bases unmatched: 6. The CDR3 loop is CASRTGGFWNTEAFF. The CDR3 DNA reads TGTGCCAGCAGAACAGGGGGCTTTTGGAACACTGAAGCTTTCTTT.

This clonotype was seen only a few times. This chain connects TRBV19 to TRBJ2-3; TRBD2 matches at 11 bases. The CDR3 totals 16 residues. The germline gives CDR1 LNHDA, CDR2 SQIVND (reference sequence). The ends lost 4 bases at V and 2 bases at J; junction bases unmatched: 5. CDR3 sequence (DNA): TGTGCCAGTAGTACCCAACTAGCGGGGGCCACAGATACGCAGTATTTT. Encoded protein: CASSTQLAGATDTQYF.

This clonotype was found once. The chain has TRBV29-1 and TRBJ2-7; TRBD1 aligns across 7 bases. V gave up 6 bases and J gave up 2 bases; unmatched junction bases: 1. The CDR3 consists of 11 residues. The germline gives CDR1 SQVTM, CDR2 ANQGSEA. CDR3 amino acids: CSVGTAYEQYF. The CDR3 region has the DNA TGCAGCGTGGGGACAGCCTACGAGCAGTACTTC.

In its sample, this clonotype was seen once. The chain links TRBV29-1 to TRBJ2-2; 7 bases fit TRBD1. J lost 2 bases, V lost 3 bases, and 9 bases had no gene match. The germline V gene encodes CDR1 SQVTM and CDR2 ANQGSEA. The CDR3 runs to 16 residues. Here the CDR3 reads CSVDIRDSLNTGELFF. The CDR3 DNA reads TGCAGCGTTGATATCCGGGACAGCCTCAACACCGGGGAGCTGTTTTTT.

The chain has TRBV27 and TRBJ2-7; D not certain. The CDR3 spans 14 residues. The germline V gene encodes CDR1 MNHEY and CDR2 SMNVEV (reference sequence). V lost 5 bases and J lost 0, with 11 bases in between. CDR3 nucleotides: TGTGCCAGCAGTCCCCGGTCGAACTCCTACGAGCAGTACTTC. Amino acid sequence: CASSPRSNSYEQYF.

This sequence joins TRBV12-3 or TRBV12-4 and TRBJ1-6; a possible D gene is TRBD1 (5 bases). V was cut by 6 bases and J by 7 bases, with 16 bases left in between. There are 15 residues in the CDR3. CDR3 sequence: CASRRPGTANSPLHF. CDR3 nucleotides: TGTGCCAGCAGGCGACCCGGGACGGCAAATTCACCCCTCCACTTT.

The chain links TRBV25-1 to TRBJ1-2; D ambiguous. V was clipped by 4 bases and J by 3 bases, with 6 bases between them. Germline values: CDR1 MGHDK, CDR2 SYGVNS. This CDR3 has 12 amino acids. In DNA, the CDR3 is TGTGCCAGCAGTGTTGGTTACTATGGCTACACCTTC. This codes for CASSVGYYGYTF.

This chain uses TRBV19 with TRBJ1-1; TRBD1 might be the D (6 bases). The CDR3 loop spans 18 amino acids. The V gene lost 2 bases and the J gene lost 0 bases, with 19 bases spanning the gap. Per germline, CDR1 LNHDA and CDR2 SQIVND (reference sequence). Written as DNA, the CDR3 is TGTGCCAGTAGTATACGGAGGGACACAGCTGACATGAACACTGAAGCTTTCTTT. This encodes CASSIRRDTADMNTEAFF. Full variable domain (outside the CDR3, taken from reference TRBV19 and TRBJ1-1): DGGITQSPKYLFRKEGQNVTLSCEQNLNHDAMYWYRQDPGQGLRLIYYSQIVNDFQKGDIAEGYSVSREKKESFPLTVTSAQKNPTAFYLCASSIRRDTADMNTEAFFGQGTRLTVV.

The chain has TRBV20-1 and TRBJ1-2; TRBD1 aligns across 9 bases. The length of the CDR3 is 13 residues. Germline V gene sequence: CDR1 DFQATT, CDR2 SNEGSKA (reference sequence). The V segment lost 5 bases and the J segment 4 bases; nucleotides outside the gene matches: 5. This CDR3 is CSAGQGSIYGYTF. The CDR3 nucleotides read TGCAGTGCTGGACAGGGGAGTATCTATGGCTACACCTTC.